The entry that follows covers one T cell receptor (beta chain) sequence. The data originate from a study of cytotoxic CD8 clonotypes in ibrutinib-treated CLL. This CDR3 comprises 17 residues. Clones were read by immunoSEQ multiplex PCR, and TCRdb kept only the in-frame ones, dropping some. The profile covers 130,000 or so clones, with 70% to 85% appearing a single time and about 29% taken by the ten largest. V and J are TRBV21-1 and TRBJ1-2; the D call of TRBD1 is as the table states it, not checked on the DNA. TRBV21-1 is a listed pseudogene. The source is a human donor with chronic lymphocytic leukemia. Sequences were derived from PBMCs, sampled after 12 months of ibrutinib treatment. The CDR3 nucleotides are TGTGCCAGCAGCAAAGGGTCGGACACTCAACCTTTCTATGGCTACACCTTC. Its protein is CASSKGSDTQPFYGYTF.